This T cell receptor beta chain appears in the sequencing data of a study of blood T cell repertoires in COVID-19. The overall study: Samples representing acute and convalescent COVID-19 were sourced from the United States, Italy and Spain.

Authors' analysis steps: For nucleated cells, counts were estimated from reference gene primer amplification. Assay: immunoSEQ multiplex PCR; the TCRdb copy retains only in-frame clones and omits some. The V and J calls and the clone size are those of that table, but D and trimming were determined from the DNA. The table has around 150,000 clones, about 86% seen once. As concerns this clone: This specimen includes other DNA sequences encoding the same CDR3.

CDR3 size: 14 residues. Per the germline V gene, CDR1 is SEHNR and CDR2 is FQNEAQ (reference sequence). V trimming: 2 bases; J trimming: 4 bases; junction bases outside the gene matches: 1. The sequenced sample consisted of peripheral blood. J is TRBJ2-1 and V is TRBV7-9; 8 nucleotides agree with TRBD2. The TCR sequence derives from a man aged 65 to 79 with acute or convalescent COVID-19. The CDR3 nucleotides are TGTGCCAGCAGCTTAACTAGCGGATACAATGAGCAGTTCTTC. It encodes CASSLTSGYNEQFF.